This TCR beta chain was documented in a study of shared clonotypes between healthy human individuals. Trimming removed 5 bases at V and 4 bases at J, with 9 bases between. Germline V gives CDR1 KGHSH, CDR2 LQKENI. The CDR3 has 13 amino acids. Unsorted material relied on approximately 100 million PBMCs as the source of genomic DNA. This clone was picked up many times. Sequencing used immunoSEQ multiplex PCR; TCRdb keeps in-frame clones, though not all of them. The table shows 100,000 or so clones, with around 43% occurring only once. This TCR came from a woman aged 40 to 49 in good health. Some clones in this sample may be carry-over from other donors' samples. Sequenced material: PBMCs. This rearrangement joins TRBV18 to TRBJ2-1; TRBD2 is a possible D gene (5 bases). The DNA for the CDR3 is TGTGCCAGCTCAACGGGATTATACAATGAGCAGTTCTTC. Translated, it gives CASSTGLYNEQFF.